This TCR beta chain was sequenced during a study of beta chain features in type 1 diabetes. Overall study findings and caveats: When Type 1 diabetes patients were examined, their TCRB CDR3s proved moderately but significantly shorter in all four CD4+ subsets.

In germline, CDR1 is KGHSH, CDR2 LQKENI. The CDR3 extends over 16 amino acids. The V end lost 5 bases, the J end lost 1 base, and 16 bases lay between the germline ends. In this sample, this clone turned up many times. The antigen remains undetermined. Every bit of the isolated RNA underwent reverse transcription, so sequencing read expressed TCRB transcripts. Profiled with immunoSEQ multiplex PCR; TCRdb holds only in-frame clones, not every one. The sample holds roughly 180,000 clones, less than 15% seen once. Sequencing was carried out using central memory CD4+ T cells from blood. The source of this sequence is a woman between 18 and 29 years old in good health. The rearrangement joins TRBV18 to TRBJ2-3, with a possible D match to TRBD2 (6 bases). The CDR3: CASSRDSRARTDTQYF. CDR3 sequence (DNA): TGTGCCAGCTCAAGGGACTCCCGGGCTCGCACAGATACGCAGTATTTT.